These T cell receptor beta chains were read from a single sample in a study of blood T cell repertoires in COVID-19. TCRdb keeps only in-frame clones here, not all; method: immunoSEQ multiplex PCR. The sample consists of around 200,000 clones, roughly 86% of them appearing once. What was sequenced was peripheral blood. All receptors come from a man between 18 and 35 years old with active or convalescent COVID-19. Both conserved end residues are part of each CDR3. Fields, in order: CDR3 protein, CDR3 DNA, J gene, V gene, clone size, D gene. The D gene is left open where the match is weak. A row's size may be missing; if present it is once, few, many or a size class.

cdr3_aa: CASSPPGRVNTEAFF
cdr3_nt: TGTGCCAGCTCACCCCCGGGAAGGGTGAACACTGAAGCTTTCTTT
j_call: TRBJ1-1
v_call: TRBV18
clone_size: -
d_call: -

cdr3_aa: CASSIPGQGSYNEQFF
cdr3_nt: TGTGCCAGTAGTATACCGGGACAGGGTTCCTACAATGAGCAGTTCTTC
j_call: TRBJ2-1
v_call: TRBV19
clone_size: once
d_call: TRBD1

cdr3_aa: CASGSGTDGNTIYF
cdr3_nt: TGTGCCAGCGGATCCGGGACAGATGGAAACACCATATATTTT
j_call: TRBJ1-3
v_call: TRBV7-9
clone_size: -
d_call: TRBD1

cdr3_aa: CASSITTSGPNTGELFF
cdr3_nt: TGTGCCAGTAGTATTACAACTAGCGGGCCGAACACCGGGGAGCTGTTTTTT
j_call: TRBJ2-2
v_call: TRBV19
clone_size: -
d_call: TRBD2

cdr3_aa: CALGRGHGYTF
cdr3_nt: TGTGCCTTGGGAAGGGGCCATGGCTACACCTTC
j_call: TRBJ1-2
v_call: TRBV30
clone_size: -
d_call: -

cdr3_aa: CAWSEGAPGNTIYF
cdr3_nt: TGTGCCTGGAGTGAAGGGGCGCCAGGAAACACCATATATTTT
j_call: TRBJ1-3
v_call: TRBV30
clone_size: -
d_call: -

cdr3_aa: CASSFGTVNTGELFF
cdr3_nt: TGCGCCAGCAGCTTCGGGACAGTGAACACCGGGGAGCTGTTTTTT
j_call: TRBJ2-2
v_call: TRBV5-1
clone_size: -
d_call: TRBD1

cdr3_aa: CASSLGGTSGPWEQFF
cdr3_nt: TGTGCCAGCAGCTTAGGAGGGACTAGCGGGCCATGGGAGCAGTTCTTC
j_call: TRBJ2-1
v_call: TRBV11-3
clone_size: -
d_call: TRBD2

cdr3_aa: CAISAGQGSPEAFF
cdr3_nt: TGTGCCATCAGTGCCGGACAGGGTAGTCCTGAAGCTTTCTTT
j_call: TRBJ1-1
v_call: TRBV10-3
clone_size: -
d_call: TRBD1

cdr3_aa: CASSLTVDTEAFF
cdr3_nt: TGCGCCAGCAGCTTGACAGTAGACACTGAAGCTTTCTTT
j_call: TRBJ1-1
v_call: TRBV5-1
clone_size: -
d_call: -

cdr3_aa: CASSMGTGDSDTQYF
cdr3_nt: TGCGCCAGCAGCATGGGGACAGGGGATTCAGATACGCAGTATTTT
j_call: TRBJ2-3
v_call: TRBV5-1
clone_size: -
d_call: TRBD1